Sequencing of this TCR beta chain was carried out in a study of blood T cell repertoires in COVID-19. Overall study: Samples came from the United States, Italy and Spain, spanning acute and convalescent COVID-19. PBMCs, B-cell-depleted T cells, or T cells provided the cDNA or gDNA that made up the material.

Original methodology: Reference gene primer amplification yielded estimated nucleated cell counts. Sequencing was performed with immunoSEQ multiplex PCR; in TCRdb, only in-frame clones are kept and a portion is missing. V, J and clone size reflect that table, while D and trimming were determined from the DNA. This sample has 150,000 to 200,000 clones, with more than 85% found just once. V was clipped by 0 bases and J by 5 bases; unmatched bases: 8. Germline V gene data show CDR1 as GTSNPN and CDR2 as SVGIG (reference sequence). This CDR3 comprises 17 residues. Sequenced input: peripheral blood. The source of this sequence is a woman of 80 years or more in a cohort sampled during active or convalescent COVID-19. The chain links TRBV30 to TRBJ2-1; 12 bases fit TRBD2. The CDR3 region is CAWSVLGLAGYNNEQFF. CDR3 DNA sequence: TGTGCCTGGAGTGTACTAGGACTAGCGGGATATAACAATGAGCAGTTCTTC.